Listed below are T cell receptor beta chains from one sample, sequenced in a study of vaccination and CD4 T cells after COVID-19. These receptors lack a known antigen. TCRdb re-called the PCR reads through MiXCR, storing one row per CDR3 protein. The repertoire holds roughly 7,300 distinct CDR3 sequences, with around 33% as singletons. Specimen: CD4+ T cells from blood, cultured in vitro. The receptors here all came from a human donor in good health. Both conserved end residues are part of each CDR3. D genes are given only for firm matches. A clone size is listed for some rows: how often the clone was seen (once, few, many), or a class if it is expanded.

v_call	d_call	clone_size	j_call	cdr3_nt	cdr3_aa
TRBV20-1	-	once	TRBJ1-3	TGCAGTGCTAGGAGGACTGGGCCTGGAAACACCATATATTTT	CSARRTGPGNTIYF
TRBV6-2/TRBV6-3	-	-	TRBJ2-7	TGTGCCAGCAGTTCCTTTCCCATCCACGAGCAGTACTTC	CASSSFPIHEQYF
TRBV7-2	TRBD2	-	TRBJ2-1	TGTGCCAGCAGCTCAGCGGGAGGGCCAGAGGATGAGCAGTTCTTC	CASSSAGGPEDEQFF
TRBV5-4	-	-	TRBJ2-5	TGTGCCAGCAGCTTGGGGATAGAGACCCAGTACTTC	CASSLGIETQYF
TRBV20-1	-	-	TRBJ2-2	TGCAGTGTTGCCGTCCCCTCTATCGGGGAGCTGTTTTTT	CSVAVPSIGELFF
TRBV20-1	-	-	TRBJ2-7	TGCAGTGCTAGAGCTAGCCAAACGGGCGAGCAGTACTTC	CSARASQTGEQYF
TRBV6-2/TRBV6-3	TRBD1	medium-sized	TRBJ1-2	TGTGCCAGCAGTGACAGGGCCTATGGCTACACCTTC	CASSDRAYGYTF
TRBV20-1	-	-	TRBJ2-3	TGCAGTGCCTCTAGGAGGGGACGGGGCACAGATACGCAGTATTTT	CSASRRGRGTDTQYF
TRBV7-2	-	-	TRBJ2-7	TGTGCCAGCAGCCCGGGAGTTAGCTCCTACGAGCAGTACTTC	CASSPGVSSYEQYF
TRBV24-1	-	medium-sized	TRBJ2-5	TGTGCCACCAGTGATCTGTTCGCCCAAGAGACCCAGTACTTC	CATSDLFAQETQYF
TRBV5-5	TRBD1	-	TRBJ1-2	TGTGCCAGCAGCCCTCATCCACAGGGGGTACGCTATGGCTACACCTTC	CASSPHPQGVRYGYTF
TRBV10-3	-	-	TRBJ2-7	TGTGCCATCAGTGAGTCTGCCACCGAGGGCAACGAGCAGTACTTC	CAISESATEGNEQYF
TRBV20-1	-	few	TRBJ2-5	TGCAGTGCTAGAAAAGAGACCCAGTACTTC	CSARKETQYF
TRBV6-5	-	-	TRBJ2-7	TGTGCCAGCAGTTACTCGAGTATGACGTCGGCCTACGAGCAGTACTTC	CASSYSSMTSAYEQYF
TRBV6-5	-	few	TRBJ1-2	TGTGCCAGCAGTTTAGGCACCAACTATGGCTACACCTTC	CASSLGTNYGYTF
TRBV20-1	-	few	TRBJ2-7	TGCAGTGCTAGCCGATCTAGCGCCCTCGGCTACGAGCAGTACTTC	CSASRSSALGYEQYF
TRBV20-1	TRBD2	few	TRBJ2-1	TGCAGTGCTAGGGTAGCGGGTGGTTACAATGAGCAGTTCTTC	CSARVAGGYNEQFF
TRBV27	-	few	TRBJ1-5	TGTGCCAGCCGGGACAACGAGTTCAATCAGCCCCAGCATTTT	CASRDNEFNQPQHF
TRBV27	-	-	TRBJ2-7	TGTGCCAGCAGTTTATCGCCGGCCAACGAGCAGTACTTC	CASSLSPANEQYF
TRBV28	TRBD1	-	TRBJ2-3	TGTGCCAGCAGTAACTCCCGGACAGGGCCAGATACGCAGTATTTT	CASSNSRTGPDTQYF
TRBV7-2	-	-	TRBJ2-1	TGTGCCAGCAGCCCCCAGGTAAGGGCCGGTGAGCAGTTCTTC	CASSPQVRAGEQFF
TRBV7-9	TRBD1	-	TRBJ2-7	TGTGCCAGCAGCCAAGGACAGGGTCCCTACGAGCAGTACTTC	CASSQGQGPYEQYF
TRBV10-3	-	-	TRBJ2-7	TGTGCCATCAGTGAACAACAAAACTACGAGCAGTACTTC	CAISEQQNYEQYF
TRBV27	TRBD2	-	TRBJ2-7	TGTGCCAGCAGTGGATCAGCGGGAGCAATAGGCGAGCAGTACTTC	CASSGSAGAIGEQYF
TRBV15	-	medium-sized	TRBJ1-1	TGTGCCACCAGCAGCCGGCGAAAGGGGGTCACTGAAGCTTTCTTT	CATSSRRKGVTEAFF
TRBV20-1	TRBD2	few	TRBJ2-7	TGCAGTGCTAGAGGGGCGTTAGCGGGAGAATCCTACGAGCAGTACTTC	CSARGALAGESYEQYF